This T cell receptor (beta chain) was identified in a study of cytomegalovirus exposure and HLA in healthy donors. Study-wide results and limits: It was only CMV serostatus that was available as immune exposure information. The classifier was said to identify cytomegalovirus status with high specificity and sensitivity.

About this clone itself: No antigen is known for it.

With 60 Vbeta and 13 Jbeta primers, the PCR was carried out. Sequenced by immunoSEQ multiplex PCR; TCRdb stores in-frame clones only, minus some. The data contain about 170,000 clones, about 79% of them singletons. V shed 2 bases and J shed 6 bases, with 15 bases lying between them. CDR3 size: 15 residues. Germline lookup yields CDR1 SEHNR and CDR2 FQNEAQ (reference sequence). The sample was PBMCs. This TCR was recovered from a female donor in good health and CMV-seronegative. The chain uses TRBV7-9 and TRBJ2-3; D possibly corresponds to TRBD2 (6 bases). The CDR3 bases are TGTGCCAGCAGCTTATCTCGACTAGGCAGGGATACGCAGTATTTT. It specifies CASSLSRLGRDTQYF.